This T cell receptor (beta chain) came from a study of blood T cell repertoires in COVID-19. Study at large: PBMCs, B-cell-depleted T cells, or T cells were the source of the cDNA or gDNA that made up the material.

Per the authors' pipeline: Amplification of reference gene primers provided the estimated nucleated cell counts. Here immunoSEQ multiplex PCR was the method, and the copy in TCRdb shows in-frame clones only, minus some. The V and J calls and clone size come from that table; D and trimming were worked out from the DNA. This table holds 130,000 or so clones, around 86% found once. CDR3 size: 16 residues. V gave up 0 bases and J gave up 5 bases, with 13 bases separating them. Per the germline V gene, CDR1 is KGHSH and CDR2 is LQKENI. This chain joins TRBV18 and TRBJ2-2; D ambiguous. The sequenced sample consisted of peripheral blood. This receptor was obtained from a human donor in a cohort sampled during active COVID-19. The CDR3 is CASSPPEHLLTGELFF. The CDR3 coding sequence is TGTGCCAGCTCACCACCGGAGCACTTATTAACCGGGGAGCTGTTTTTT.